These 9 T cell receptor beta chains share one sample of origin, sequenced in a study of blood T cell repertoires in COVID-19. Using immunoSEQ multiplex PCR, the repertoire was profiled, and TCRdb retains in-frame clones only, with some absent. The sample consists of about 160,000 clones, around nine tenths of them appearing once. The sample taken for sequencing was peripheral blood. These receptors were obtained from a woman between 70 and 85 years old with COVID-19, enrolled during active disease.

The gene calls are TRBV11-3 and TRBJ2-3; TRBD2 matches at 11 bases. Germline CDR1 SGHNT, CDR2 YENEEA. CDR3 length equals 16 residues. The ends lost 4 bases at V and 3 bases at J; junction bases unmatched: 6. CDR3 nucleotide sequence: TGTGCCAGCAGCTCCGGACTAGCGGGCCTAACAGATACGCAGTATTTT. It translates to CASSSGLAGLTDTQYF.

The genes are TRBV19 and TRBJ1-5, with D uncertain. The CDR3 length is 14 residues. The germline V and J ends were trimmed by 7 bases and 0 bases, with 10 bases remaining between them. CDR1 is LNHDA, CDR2 SQIVND, per germline (reference sequence). The DNA for the CDR3 is TGTGCCAGTACCACAGTTAATAGCAATCAGCCCCAGCATTTT. This gives the protein CASTTVNSNQPQHF. Based on the CDR3 plus reference TRBV19 and TRBJ1-5, the full variable domain is DGGITQSPKYLFRKEGQNVTLSCEQNLNHDAMYWYRQDPGQGLRLIYYSQIVNDFQKGDIAEGYSVSREKKESFPLTVTSAQKNPTAFYLCASTTVNSNQPQHFGDGTRLSIL.

The rearrangement joins TRBV30 to TRBJ1-1; 11 bases align to TRBD1. Germline values: CDR1 GTSNPN, CDR2 SVGIG (reference sequence). The CDR3 is 13 residues long. Germline trimming cut 5 bases from V and 4 bases from J; bases unmatched to any gene: 3. DNA of the CDR3: TGTGCCTGGGGGACAGGGGGTACCACTGAAGCTTTCTTT. Amino acid sequence: CAWGTGGTTEAFF.

The chain recombines TRBV5-8 with TRBJ1-5; D remains unclear. This CDR3 contains 14 residues. Germline V lookup: CDR1 SGHTS, CDR2 YDEGEE. Trimming shortened V by 1 base and J by 0 bases, and 5 bases separated the two germline ends. In DNA form, the CDR3 reads TGTGCCAGCAGCTTGCGGGGTAGCAATCAGCCCCAGCATTTT. This gives the protein CASSLRGSNQPQHF.

The chain uses TRBV2 and TRBJ1-5; D is ambiguous. Germline V gene data show CDR1 as SNHLY and CDR2 as FYNNEI. This CDR3 has 15 residues. V lost 1 base and J 0 bases, leaving 7 bases between the germline ends. The CDR3 nucleotides are TGTGCCAGCAGTGAAGGGAGGAATAGCAATCAGCCCCAGCATTTT. The encoded protein is CASSEGRNSNQPQHF.

The genes are TRBV6-6 and TRBJ1-2; D not certain. V was shortened by 7 bases and J by 4 bases, with 16 bases between the two germline ends. Germline V CDR1 and CDR2: MNHNY, SVGAGI (reference sequence). The length of the CDR3 is 14 residues. For the CDR3, the DNA is TGTGCCAGCACCCCCGTGGGAGGCAGCTATGGCTACACCTTC. It is translated as CASTPVGGSYGYTF.

This clone was counted between two and nine times. The V and J genes are TRBV18 and TRBJ1-1; TRBD1 matches at 8 bases. In germline, CDR1 is KGHSH, CDR2 LQKENI. V trimming: 2 bases; J trimming: 4 bases; junction bases outside the gene matches: 6. The CDR3 extends over 15 amino acids. CDR3 sequence: CASSPTPDRGTEAFF. The DNA of the CDR3 is TGTGCCAGCTCACCAACCCCCGACAGGGGCACTGAAGCTTTCTTT.

The genes are TRBV18 and TRBJ1-6; a weak D match, TRBD1 (5 bases). The CDR3 is 13 residues long. In germline, CDR1 is KGHSH, CDR2 LQKENI. Trimming removed 5 bases from V and 7 bases from J, with 9 bases in between. The CDR3 DNA reads TGTGCCAGCTCAGGGACTCAAAATTCACCCCTCCACTTT. Translation gives CASSGTQNSPLHF.

Comment on this clone: This sample includes further DNA sequences coding for the same CDR3. This chain links TRBV6-6 with TRBJ2-2; 7 positions agree with TRBD1. This CDR3 is 16 amino acids long. Germline V lookup: CDR1 MNHNY, CDR2 SVGAGI (reference sequence). V gave up 6 bases and J gave up 2 bases; unmatched junction bases: 9. The CDR3 nucleotides are TGTGCCAGCAGCCCGAGACAGGGAGCTAACACCGGGGAGCTGTTTTTT. Amino acids: CASSPRQGANTGELFF.